The text below deals with one TCR beta chain. The antigen remains unidentified. These data originate in a study of blood T cells in healthy people across ages. Study-wide results and limits: Whereas aged donors had fewer naive CD4+ cells, long-lived donors had more of them and higher diversity.

For the second PCR, which ran for roughly 7 to 11 cycles, a sample-barcoded 5' primer and a J-beta primer mix were used. MiXCR was run by TCRdb on the 5' RACE reads, yielding one entry per CDR3 protein. The sample yields 1.2 million to 1.5 million distinct CDR3 sequences, approximately 63% seen once. The CDR3 loop spans 23 amino acids. Per germline, CDR1 LGHNA and CDR2 YNFKEQ. The ends lost 0 bases at V and 0 bases at J; junction bases unmatched: 23. The sequencing input was blood. The rearrangement links TRBV4-2 to TRBJ2-7, with 10 bases matching TRBD1. This TCR derives from a man aged 18 to 30 in good health. For the CDR3, the DNA is TGTGCCAGCAGCCAAGATCTTATCATCCGGACAGGGGGATATGATGAACGCTCCTACGAGCAGTACTTC. Translation gives CASSQDLIIRTGGYDERSYEQYF.